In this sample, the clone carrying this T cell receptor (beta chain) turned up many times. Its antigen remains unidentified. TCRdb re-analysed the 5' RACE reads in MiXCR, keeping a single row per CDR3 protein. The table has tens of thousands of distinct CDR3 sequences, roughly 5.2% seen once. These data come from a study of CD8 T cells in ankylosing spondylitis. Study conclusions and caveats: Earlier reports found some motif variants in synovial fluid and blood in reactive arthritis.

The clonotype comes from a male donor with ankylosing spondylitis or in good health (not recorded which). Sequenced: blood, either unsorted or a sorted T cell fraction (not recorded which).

The CDR3 DNA reads TGTGCCAGCAGGGGGGGGCTTACTAATGAAAAACTGTTTTTT. It codes for CASRGGLTNEKLFF. The chain joins TRBV2 to TRBJ1-4, with D possibly TRBD1 on 6 matching bases. The CDR3 extends over 14 amino acids. V gave up 6 bases and J gave up 2 bases, with 10 bases separating them. Germline CDR1 is SNHLY and CDR2 is FYNNEI.